The 19 T cell receptor beta chains given below trace back to one sample, sequenced in a study of T-cell reconstitution after alpha-beta-depleted transplantation in children. Library preparation (for TCRbeta) was performed with unique molecular identifiers. TCRdb used MiXCR to reprocess the PCR reads, holding one entry per CDR3 protein. The table has 75,000 to 90,000 distinct CDR3 sequences, 13% to 15% seen once; the top ten hold 25% to 35%. This sample comprised PBMCs, mostly from graft donor cells, obtained 180 days after TCRalphabeta/CD19-depleted stem cell transplant. These TCRs come from a male patient aged 2 to 10 who had a stem cell transplant for acute lymphoblastic leukemia, so the T cells may come from the graft donor.

Here the CDR3 DNA reads TGCGCCAGCAGCTCCGAAGGTTCACCCCTCCACTTT. Translation gives CASSSEGSPLHF. J is TRBJ1-6 and V is TRBV5-1; D not resolved. Germline V CDR1 and CDR2: SGHRS, YFSETQ. The CDR3 loop spans 12 amino acids. V shed 3 bases and J shed 9 bases, with 7 bases lying between them.

This clonotype was detected a few times. The V and J genes are TRBV27 and TRBJ2-1; D not resolved. The CDR3 sequence is 14 residues long. The germline CDR1 and CDR2 sequences are MNHEY and SMNVEV (reference sequence). V was clipped by 3 bases and J by 6 bases, with 12 bases between them. CDR3 sequence reads: CASSLENVGNEQFF. CDR3 coding DNA: TGTGCCAGCAGTTTGGAGAACGTGGGCAATGAGCAGTTCTTC.

This rearrangement joins TRBV4-2 to TRBJ1-1; the D gene is possibly TRBD1 (6 bases). With 0 bases removed from V and 0 bases from J, the gap between germline ends came to 8 bases. This CDR3 region has 15 residues. CDR1 and CDR2 from the germline V gene are LGHNA and YNFKEQ. The CDR3 DNA reads TGTGCCAGCAGCCAAGACAGGACAGTGAACACTGAAGCTTTCTTT. This translates into CASSQDRTVNTEAFF.

In this sample, this clonotype turned up a few times. The V and J genes are TRBV5-1 and TRBJ2-3; unclear D gene. Germline loops: CDR1 SGHRS, CDR2 YFSETQ. The V end was cut by 4 bases, the J end by 3 bases, with 6 bases between. The CDR3 extends over 12 amino acids. CDR3 sequence: CASSTTTDTQYF. For the CDR3, the DNA is TGCGCCAGCAGCACCACTACAGATACGCAGTATTTT.

In this sample, this clonotype turned up a few times. The V call is TRBV5-1, the J call TRBJ2-3, with a possible D match to TRBD1 (6 bases). Trimming removed 0 bases from V and 2 bases from J, with 13 bases in between. This CDR3 region has 16 residues. CDR1 SGHRS and CDR2 YFSETQ come from the germline V gene. Written as DNA, the CDR3 is TGCGCCAGCAGCTTGGACAGGGTCGGGCCCACAGATACGCAGTATTTT. Its protein product is CASSLDRVGPTDTQYF.

The chain couples TRBV10-3 to TRBJ2-5; D uncertain. V was clipped by 3 bases and J by 3 bases, with 11 bases between them. This CDR3 comprises 14 residues. Germline V lookup: CDR1 ENHRY, CDR2 SYGVKD. CDR3 residues: CAISEPNKEETQYF. In DNA form, the CDR3 reads TGTGCCATCAGTGAACCAAATAAGGAAGAGACCCAGTACTTC.

This clonotype was seen a few times. This chain links TRBV20-1 with TRBJ2-2; 13 nucleotides align to TRBD2. V shed 0 bases and J 4 bases; nucleotides not matched to a gene: 8. In germline, CDR1 is DFQATT, CDR2 SNEGSKA (reference sequence). This CDR3 region has 18 residues. The CDR3 DNA reads as TGCAGTGCTAGAGATGCCCGAGGGACTAGCGGGATCACCGGGGAGCTGTTTTTT. Protein: CSARDARGTSGITGELFF.

In its sample, this clonotype was seen a few times. The chain uses TRBV20-1 and TRBJ2-7, with D possibly matching TRBD2 (5 bases). The CDR3 has 11 residues. Trimming cost V 5 bases and J 7 bases, with 12 bases left between them. Per germline, CDR1 DFQATT and CDR2 SNEGSKA (reference sequence). DNA of the CDR3: TGCAGTGCTGTCGGGAAGAGGGAGCAGTACTTC. Amino acid sequence: CSAVGKREQYF.

This clonotype showed up just a few times. The chain carries TRBV20-1 and TRBJ2-7; 7 bases match TRBD2. V dropped 3 bases and J dropped 3; count of bases not matched to a gene: 17. Germline CDR1 is DFQATT and CDR2 is SNEGSKA (reference sequence). CDR3 size: 17 residues. This CDR3 is CSARSGLAATRGYEQYF. The CDR3 nucleotides read TGCAGTGCTAGGTCTGGGCTAGCGGCGACTAGAGGCTACGAGCAGTACTTC.

This clonotype was found a few times. The chain carries TRBV5-1 and TRBJ1-3; possible D gene TRBD1, 5 bases. Germline-derived CDR1 and CDR2 are SGHRS and YFSETQ. Trimming stripped 0 bases from V and 3 bases from J, with 16 bases between. The CDR3 extends over 17 amino acids. The CDR3 here is CASSLAWGPTHGNTIYF. CDR3 nucleotides: TGCGCCAGCAGCTTGGCCTGGGGCCCTACACATGGAAACACCATATATTTT.

The chain uses TRBV20-1 and TRBJ2-5, with 7 bases fitting TRBD1. The CDR3 runs 13 residues. V was clipped by 6 bases and J by 1 base; unmatched bases: 5. The V gene's germline CDR1 is DFQATT and CDR2 SNEGSKA (reference sequence). The CDR3 spells CSATGQAQETQYF. The DNA for the CDR3 is TGCAGTGCCACTGGACAGGCCCAAGAGACCCAGTACTTC.

CDR3 in DNA: TGTGCCAGCAGGGGGAGAATCGAACCGGAGCTGTTTTTT. Translating it yields CASRGRIEPELFF. The chain carries TRBV25-1 and TRBJ2-2, with D perhaps matching TRBD2 (5 bases). The V gene lost 6 bases and the J gene lost 10 bases, with 15 bases spanning the gap. Germline CDR1 and CDR2: MGHDK and SYGVNS. This CDR3 spans 13 amino acids.

CDR3: CASSYAPRMNTEAFF. The DNA of the CDR3 is TGTGCCAGCAGTTACGCCCCCAGGATGAACACTGAAGCTTTCTTT. The rearrangement uses TRBV6-5 and TRBJ1-1, with D hard to call. Per germline, CDR1 MNHEY and CDR2 SVGAGI. V was pared by 2 bases and J by 0 bases, with 10 bases between. This CDR3 region has 15 residues.

This clonotype came up a few times. This chain uses TRBV10-3 with TRBJ2-3; D call uncertain. Trimming removed 0 bases at V and 4 bases at J, with 23 bases between. Germline V gene sequence: CDR1 ENHRY, CDR2 SYGVKD. This CDR3 has 19 amino acids. CDR3 coding DNA: TGTGCCATCAGTGAGTCGAAGAGAAAGCGCGCCCCTTTGGCAGATACGCAGTATTTT. It specifies CAISESKRKRAPLADTQYF.

A few counts support this clonotype. The chain couples TRBV7-9 to TRBJ1-5; D uncertain. The V end lost 5 bases, the J end lost 0 bases, and 11 bases lay between the germline ends. Per the germline V gene, CDR1 is SEHNR and CDR2 is FQNEAQ (reference sequence). This CDR3 contains 15 residues. The CDR3 spells CASSPGQSSNQPQHF. DNA of the CDR3: TGTGCCAGCAGCCCTGGGCAGTCTAGCAATCAGCCCCAGCATTTT.

CDR3 sequence reads: CASSVDSREQFF. The CDR3, as DNA: TGTGCCAGCAGCGTAGACAGCAGGGAGCAGTTCTTC. This chain connects TRBV9 to TRBJ2-1; D not certain. The CDR3 runs 12 residues. CDR1 is SGDLS, CDR2 YYNGEE, per germline. With 0 bases removed from V and 10 bases from J, the gap between germline ends came to 8 bases.

The J gene is TRBJ1-6, the V gene TRBV4-3, with D unresolved. V lost 8 bases and J lost 6, with 11 bases in between. CDR1 LGHNA and CDR2 YSLEER come from the germline V gene. CDR3 size: 13 residues. The CDR3 DNA is TGCGCCAGCCGACGGACCGTTAATTCACCCCTCCACTTT. Residues: CASRRTVNSPLHF.

In this sample, this clonotype turned up many times. V gene TRBV4-1 combines with J gene TRBJ2-5; TRBD2 matches at 8 bases. Per germline, CDR1 MGHRA and CDR2 YSYEKL. V shed 4 bases and J 1 base; nucleotides not matched to a gene: 5. The CDR3 has 15 residues. This CDR3 reads CASSPRGLAQETQYF. The CDR3 nucleotides are TGCGCCAGCAGCCCCCGAGGACTAGCCCAAGAGACCCAGTACTTC.

This clonotype was observed many times. The chain couples TRBV5-5 to TRBJ2-7; unclear D gene. Between the trimmed V and J ends, which lost 4 bases and 4 bases, there was a span of 12 bases. The germline V gene encodes CDR1 SGHKS and CDR2 YYEKEE (reference sequence). This CDR3 region has 13 residues. The CDR3 bases are TGTGCCAGCAGCCTTGTCCCGTCTTACGAGCAGTACTTC. The encoded protein is CASSLVPSYEQYF.